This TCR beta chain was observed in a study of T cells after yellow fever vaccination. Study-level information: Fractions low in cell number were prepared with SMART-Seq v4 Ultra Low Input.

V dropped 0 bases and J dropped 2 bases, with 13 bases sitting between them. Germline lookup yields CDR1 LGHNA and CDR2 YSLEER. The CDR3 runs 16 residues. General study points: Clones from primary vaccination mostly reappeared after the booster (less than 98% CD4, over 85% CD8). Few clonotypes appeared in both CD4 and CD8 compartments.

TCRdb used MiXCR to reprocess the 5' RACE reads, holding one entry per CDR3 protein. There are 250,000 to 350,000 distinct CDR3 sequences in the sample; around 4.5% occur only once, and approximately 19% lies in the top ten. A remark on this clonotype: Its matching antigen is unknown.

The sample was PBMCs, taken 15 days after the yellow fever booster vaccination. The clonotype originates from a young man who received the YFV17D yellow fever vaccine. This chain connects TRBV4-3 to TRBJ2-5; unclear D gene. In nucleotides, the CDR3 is TGCGCCAGCAGCCAAGAATACGCTTGGCAGCAAGAGACCCAGTACTTC. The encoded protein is CASSQEYAWQQETQYF.